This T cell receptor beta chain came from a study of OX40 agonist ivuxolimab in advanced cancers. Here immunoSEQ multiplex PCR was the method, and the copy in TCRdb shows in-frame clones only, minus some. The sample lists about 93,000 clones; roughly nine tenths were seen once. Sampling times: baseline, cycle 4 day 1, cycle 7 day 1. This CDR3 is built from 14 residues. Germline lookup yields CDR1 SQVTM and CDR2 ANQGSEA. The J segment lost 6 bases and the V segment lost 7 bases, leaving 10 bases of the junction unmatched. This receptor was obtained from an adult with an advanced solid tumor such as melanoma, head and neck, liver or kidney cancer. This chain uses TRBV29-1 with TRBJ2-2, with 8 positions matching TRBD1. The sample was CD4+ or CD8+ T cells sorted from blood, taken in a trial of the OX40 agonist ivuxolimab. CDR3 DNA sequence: TGCAGCGCCGGGACAGGATCCTTCGCCGGGGAGCTGTTTTTT. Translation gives CSAGTGSFAGELFF.